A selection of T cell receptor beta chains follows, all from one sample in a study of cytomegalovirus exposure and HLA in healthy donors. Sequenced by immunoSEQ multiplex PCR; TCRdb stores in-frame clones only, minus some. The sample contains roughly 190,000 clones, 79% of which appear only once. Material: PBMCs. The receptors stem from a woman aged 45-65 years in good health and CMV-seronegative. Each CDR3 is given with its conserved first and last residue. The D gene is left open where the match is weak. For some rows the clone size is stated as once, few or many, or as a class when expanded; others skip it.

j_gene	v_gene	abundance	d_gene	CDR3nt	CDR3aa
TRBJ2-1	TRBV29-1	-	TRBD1	TGCAGCGTTGGACAGGGGGACAGTGAGCAGTTCTTC	CSVGQGDSEQFF
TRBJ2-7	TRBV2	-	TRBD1	TGTGCCAGCAGTTTCGGGACAGGGACCTACGAGCAGTACTTC	CASSFGTGTYEQYF
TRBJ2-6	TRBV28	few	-	TGTGCCAGCAGTTTGATCGGGAACCCTGGGGCCAACGTCCTGACTTTC	CASSLIGNPGANVLTF
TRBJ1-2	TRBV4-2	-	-	TGTGCCAGCAGCCAAGACGGGGTAAACTATGGCTACACCTTC	CASSQDGVNYGYTF
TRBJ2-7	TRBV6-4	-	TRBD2	TGTGCCAGCAGTGAATCGGCGGGAGCTCCCTACGAGCAGTACTTC	CASSESAGAPYEQYF
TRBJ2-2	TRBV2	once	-	TGTGCCAGCAGTCCAGGCGCGAACACCGGGGAGCTGTTTTTT	CASSPGANTGELFF
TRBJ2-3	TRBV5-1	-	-	TGCGCCAGCAGCCCCCCCGAGGGAGATACGCAGTATTTT	CASSPPEGDTQYF
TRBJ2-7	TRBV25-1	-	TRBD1	TGTGCCAGCAGGACAGGGGGCGGGTACGAGCAGTACTTC	CASRTGGGYEQYF
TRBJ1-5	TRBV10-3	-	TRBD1	TGTGCCATCAGTGAGGAGGGACAGGGGAAACAGCCCCAGCATTTT	CAISEEGQGKQPQHF
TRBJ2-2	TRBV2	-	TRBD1	TGTGCCAGCAGGCCGGACAGGGGGATCACCGGGGAGCTGTTTTTT	CASRPDRGITGELFF
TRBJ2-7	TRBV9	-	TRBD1	TGTGCCAGCAGCGTAGGGGCCCCGTCAGGGGGCGCGGGGCTGTACGAGCAGTACTTC	CASSVGAPSGGAGLYEQYF
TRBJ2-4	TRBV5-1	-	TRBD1	TGCGCCAGCAGCTTGGGGACAGGGTCTGCCAAAAACATTCAGTACTTC	CASSLGTGSAKNIQYF
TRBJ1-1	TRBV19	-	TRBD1	TGTGCCAGTAGGATAGGACAGGGGGCCGAAGCTTTCTTT	CASRIGQGAEAFF
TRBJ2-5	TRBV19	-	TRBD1	TGTGCCAGTCGCCGAACAGGGGGCGAATCAGAGACCCAGTACTTC	CASRRTGGESETQYF
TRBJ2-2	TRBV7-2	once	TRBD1	TGTGCCAGCATCCGGACAGGGTCGAACACCGGGGAGCTGTTTTTT	CASIRTGSNTGELFF
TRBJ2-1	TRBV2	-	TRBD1	TGTGCCAGCAAGGGGCAGGGGGCTTACACCTACAATGAGCAGTTCTTC	CASKGQGAYTYNEQFF
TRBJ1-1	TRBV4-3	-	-	TGCGCCAGCAGCCAAGACTCAGGAAGCCTACTGAACACTGAAGCTTTCTTT	CASSQDSGSLLNTEAFF
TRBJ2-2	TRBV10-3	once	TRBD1	TGTGCCATCAGTGAGGACAGGGGGTTCGACACCGGGGAGCTGTTTTTT	CAISEDRGFDTGELFF
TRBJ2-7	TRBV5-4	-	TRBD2	TGTGCCAGCAGCTCTGGAGGGGGGACTAGCGGGGGGACTTCCTACGAGCAGTACTTC	CASSSGGGTSGGTSYEQYF
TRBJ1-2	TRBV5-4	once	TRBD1	TGTGCCAGCAGCACCAAGACAGGGGCCGGCTATGGCTACACCTTC	CASSTKTGAGYGYTF
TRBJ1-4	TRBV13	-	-	TGTGCCAGCAGCAGAAACTACACTTTT	CASSRNYTF
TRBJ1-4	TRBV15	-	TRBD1	TGTGCCACCAGCAGAGAACAGGGGGTAGAAAAACTGTTTTTT	CATSREQGVEKLFF
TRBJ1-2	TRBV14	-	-	TGTGCCAGCAGCCAAGGCGCCCGCCGGGATGGCTACACCTTC	CASSQGARRDGYTF
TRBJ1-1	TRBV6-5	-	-	TGTGCCAGCAGTCCGGAAGGACATGGCCAAGCTTTCTTT	CASSPEGHGQAFF
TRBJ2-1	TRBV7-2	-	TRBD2	TGTGCCAGCAGCTCCCCCGGGACTAGCTCCAATGAGCAGTTCTTC	CASSSPGTSSNEQFF
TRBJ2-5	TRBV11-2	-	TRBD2	TGTGCCAGCAGCTTAGCGCCTCTAGCGGGTAAAGAGACCCAGTACTTC	CASSLAPLAGKETQYF
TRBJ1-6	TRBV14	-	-	TGTGCCAGCAGCCCCAGGGGTTCACCCCTCCACTTT	CASSPRGSPLHF
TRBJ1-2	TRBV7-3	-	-	TGTGCCAGCAGCTTAAATCCAGGGATTGAGGATGGCTACACCTTC	CASSLNPGIEDGYTF
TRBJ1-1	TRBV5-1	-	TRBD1	TGCGCCAGCAGCTTCCGACAGGGAGGAACTGAAGCTTTCTTT	CASSFRQGGTEAFF
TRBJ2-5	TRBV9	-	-	TGTGCCAGCAGCCCCTCGCCAGGCACCTCCGAGGGGACCCAGTACTTC	CASSPSPGTSEGTQYF
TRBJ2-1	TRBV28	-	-	TGTGCCAGCAGTGGCGGGGAGATGAGGCAAGAGCAGTTCTTC	CASSGGEMRQEQFF
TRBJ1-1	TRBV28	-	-	TGTGCCAGCAGTTGGCAGGGTGTAAAGAACACTGAAGCTTTCTTT	CASSWQGVKNTEAFF
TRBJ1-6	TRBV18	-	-	TGTGCCAGCTCACCGCAACTTGATTCACCCCTCCACTTT	CASSPQLDSPLHF
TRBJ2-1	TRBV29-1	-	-	TGCAGCGTTGAGGGGACTTCCCTTCTGAGTGGTGAGCAGTTCTTC	CSVEGTSLLSGEQFF
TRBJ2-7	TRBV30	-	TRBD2	TGTGCCTGGAGTGTTTCCGGTATTTCAGCGGGACCCTACGAGCAGTACTTC	CAWSVSGISAGPYEQYF
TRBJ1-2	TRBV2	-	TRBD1	TGTGCCAGCCCGGAACAGGGGGCTATTCGCTATGGCTACACCTTC	CASPEQGAIRYGYTF
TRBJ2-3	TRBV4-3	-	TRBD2	TGCGCCAGCAGCCAACAGCGGGGGGGCCGTCGGGATACGCAGTATTTT	CASSQQRGGRRDTQYF
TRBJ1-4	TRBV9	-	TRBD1	TGTGCCAGCAGCGTAGGACAGGGGTGGAATGAAAAACTGTTTTTT	CASSVGQGWNEKLFF
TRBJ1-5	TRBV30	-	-	TGTGCCTGGAGTGTTTACGGACACGGGCAGGATAGCAATCAGCCCCAGCATTTT	CAWSVYGHGQDSNQPQHF
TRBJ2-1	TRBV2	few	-	TGTGCCAGCAGACTGCGCGAGCCATACAATGAGCAGTTCTTC	CASRLREPYNEQFF
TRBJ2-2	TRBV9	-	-	TGTGCCAGCAGCCCTCTACAGGGTACCAACACCGGGGAGCTGTTTTTT	CASSPLQGTNTGELFF
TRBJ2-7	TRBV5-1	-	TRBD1	TGCGCCAGCAGCTCAAACCGGGACAGGGGGCACTACGAGCAGTACTTC	CASSSNRDRGHYEQYF
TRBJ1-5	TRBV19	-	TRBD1	TGTGCCAGTATCCCGGACAGGGGATCCCGCAATCAGCCCCAGCATTTT	CASIPDRGSRNQPQHF
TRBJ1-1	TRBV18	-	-	TGTGCCAGCTCAGAGAACCGCCGTATCACTGAAGCTTTCTTT	CASSENRRITEAFF
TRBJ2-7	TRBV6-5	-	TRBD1	TGTGCCAGCAGTACGGGACAGGCCGCCTACGAGCAGTACTTC	CASSTGQAAYEQYF
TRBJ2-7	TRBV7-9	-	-	TGTGCCAGCAGCTTAGCGGGCCGCTCCTACGAGCAGTACTTC	CASSLAGRSYEQYF
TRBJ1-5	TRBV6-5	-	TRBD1	TGTGCCAGCAGGGGGACAGGGGAAAATCAGCCCCAGCATTTT	CASRGTGENQPQHF
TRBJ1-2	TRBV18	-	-	TGTGCCAGCTCACCACCGGGCCTTACCAAGGCCCCCTATGGCTACACCTTC	CASSPPGLTKAPYGYTF
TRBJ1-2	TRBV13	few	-	TGTGCCAGCAGCTTAGGCCTTTCAGGGATCTATGGCTACACCTTC	CASSLGLSGIYGYTF
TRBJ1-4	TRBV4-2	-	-	TGTGCCAGCAGCCAAGAGGGCAGCGAAAAACTGTTTTTT	CASSQEGSEKLFF
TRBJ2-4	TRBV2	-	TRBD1	TGTGCCAGCAGTGAACAAAGAGGGACAGGGGAAGCCAAAAACATTCAGTACTTC	CASSEQRGTGEAKNIQYF
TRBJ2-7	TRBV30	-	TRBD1	TGTGCCTGGAGAGACCGGACAGGACTCTCCTACGAGCAGTACTTC	CAWRDRTGLSYEQYF
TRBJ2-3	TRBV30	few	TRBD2	TGTGCCTGCTTAAGCGGGGGGCGAGATACGCAGTATTTT	CACLSGGRDTQYF